This entry lists 14 T cell receptor beta chains sequenced from one sample in a study of Ad26.COV2.S vaccination and SARS-CoV-2 variants. The assay was immunoSEQ multiplex PCR, and TCRdb's table has in-frame clones only and misses some. The repertoire holds hundreds of thousands of clones, approximately 90% seen once, with 9% to 15% in the top ten. Treatment denoted: around 19 received Ad26.COV2.S at low or high dose, single or two shots; 5 received placebo; per-sample allocation not given. Following the first vaccine or placebo injection, samples were taken on day 63. Sequenced here: peripheral blood, sampled in a trial of Ad26.COV2.S vaccine versus placebo. The receptors come from a person aged 18 to 65 who received the Ad26.COV2.S COVID-19 vaccine or a placebo.

The V call is TRBV9, the J call TRBJ1-5; perhaps TRBD1 as D (6 bases). The length of the CDR3 is 14 residues. The V end was cut by 4 bases, the J end by 7 bases, with 15 bases between. The germline CDR1 and CDR2 sequences are SGDLS and YYNGEE. The CDR3 coding sequence is TGTGCCAGCAGCTCAGGACAGTTTGCCCAGCCCCAGCATTTT. Protein sequence: CASSSGQFAQPQHF.

This chain joins TRBV28 and TRBJ1-5; the match to TRBD1 covers 9 bases. With V trimmed by 2 bases and J by 5 bases, 7 bases remained unmatched. Per germline, CDR1 MDHEN and CDR2 SYDVKM. The CDR3 length is 16 residues. This CDR3 reads CASSLPRDRVDQPQHF. As DNA, the CDR3 is TGTGCCAGCAGTTTACCCAGGGACAGGGTCGATCAGCCCCAGCATTTT.

A note on this clone: The germline gene is not matched at one end of the junction; a read error may be the cause. V is TRBV11-2 and J is TRBJ2-7, with D unclear. This CDR3 has 15 residues. Germline V CDR1 and CDR2: SGHAT, FQNNGV. The CDR3 coding sequence is TGTGCCAGCAGCTTAGTAGTGGGCGTTGGACCACATCCCCTTTTC. Translation: CASSLVVGVGPHPLF. The whole variable domain, remainder taken from reference TRBV11-2 and TRBJ2-7, is EAGVAQSPRYKIIEKRQSVAFWCNPISGHATLYWYQQILGQGPKLLIQFQNNGVVDDSQLPKDRFSAERLKGVDSTLKIQPAKLEDSAVYLCASSLVVGVGPHPLFGPGTRLTVT.

This chain connects TRBV9 to TRBJ1-2, with TRBD1 matching over 7 bases. Germline V gene data show CDR1 as SGDLS and CDR2 as YYNGEE. The CDR3 is 17 residues long. The V and J ends lost 0 bases and 10 bases, in that order; junction bases with no gene match: 18. The CDR3 DNA is TGTGCCAGCAGCGTAGCGATGGTGGGGGACAGTTCGAGAATCTACACCTTC. This encodes CASSVAMVGDSSRIYTF.

This clone appeared a single time. The rearrangement joins TRBV28 to TRBJ2-3, with 12 bases matching TRBD2. There are 16 residues in the CDR3. Germline CDR1 reads MDHEN; CDR2 reads SYDVKM. Trimming removed 6 bases from V and 0 bases from J; junction bases left unmatched: 4. For the CDR3, the DNA is TGTGCCAGCAGACTAGCGGGAGGTCATAGCACAGATACGCAGTATTTT. Translated, it gives CASRLAGGHSTDTQYF.

The chain combines TRBV30 with TRBJ2-7, with D possibly being TRBD2 (6 bases). The CDR3 is made up of 14 amino acids. Germline V gene sequence: CDR1 GTSNPN, CDR2 SVGIG (reference sequence). V lost 4 bases and J lost 4, with 17 bases in between. The CDR3 sequence: CAWKGGGTVYEQYF. The CDR3 DNA reads TGTGCCTGGAAGGGAGGAGGGACGGTGTACGAGCAGTACTTC.

As regards this clone: This CDR3 is also generated by other DNA sequences in the sample. The V gene is TRBV5-1, the J gene TRBJ2-5, with unresolved D. Germline CDR1 SGHRS, CDR2 YFSETQ. The V end was cut by 0 bases, the J end by 2 bases, with 5 bases between. This CDR3 has 13 amino acids. CDR3 in DNA: TGCGCCAGCAGCTTGGGGGTACAAGAGACCCAGTACTTC. This encodes CASSLGVQETQYF.

V gene TRBV3-1 (or the pseudogene TRBV3-2) combines with J gene TRBJ2-7; the D is unclear. V dropped 1 base and J dropped 4 bases, with 17 bases sitting between them. The CDR3 is made up of 16 amino acids. From germline, CDR1 is LGHDT and CDR2 YNNKEL (reference sequence). The CDR3 loop reads CASSQGPGGVIYEQYF. CDR3 DNA sequence: TGTGCCAGCAGCCAAGGTCCAGGCGGTGTCATATACGAGCAGTACTTC.

The CDR3 loop is CASSLVSGSDYEQYF. The DNA for the CDR3 is TGCGCCAGCAGCTTGGTGTCAGGGTCAGACTACGAGCAGTACTTC. V is TRBV5-1 and J is TRBJ2-7; weak D call: TRBD1 (5 bases). Germline CDR1 SGHRS, CDR2 YFSETQ. Deletions cut 0 bases from V and 3 bases from J, with 13 bases between. CDR3 length: 15 residues. Using reference TRBV5-1 and TRBJ2-7 for the parts outside the CDR3, the full variable domain is KAGVTQTPRYLIKTRGQQVTLSCSPISGHRSVSWYQQTPGQGLQFLFEYFSETQRNKGNFPGRFSGRQFSNSRSEMNVSTLELGDSALYLCASSLVSGSDYEQYFGPGTRLTVT.

The V gene is TRBV11-3, the J gene TRBJ2-1; D may be TRBD1 (5 bases). Trimming cost V 5 bases and J 9 bases, with 14 bases left between them. The CDR3 covers 13 residues. Germline V gene lookup returns CDR1 SGHNT and CDR2 YENEEA. CDR3 sequence: CASSPVGAGEQFF. Here the CDR3 DNA reads TGTGCCAGCAGCCCGGTAGGGGCCGGTGAGCAGTTCTTC.

The V and J genes are TRBV5-7 and TRBJ2-7, with TRBD1 identical over 7 bases. TRBV5-7 is an ORF for which the function is uncertain. CDR3 length equals 15 residues. With 1 base clipped from V and 5 bases from J, the junction kept 9 bases outside the gene matches. DNA of the CDR3: TGTGCCAGCAGCTTGCTCCAGGGGGTGACCCACGAGCAGTACTTC. Amino acid sequence: CASSLLQGVTHEQYF.

This clone has just a few counts. The chain has TRBV20-1 and TRBJ1-5; 7 bases align to TRBD1. The CDR3 is made up of 17 amino acids. Germline loops: CDR1 DFQATT, CDR2 SNEGSKA (reference sequence). J gave up 1 base and V 3 bases, and 12 bases lay outside the gene matches. The CDR3 spells CSASSDRELLSNQPQHF. DNA of the CDR3: TGCAGTGCTAGTAGTGACAGGGAACTGCTAAGCAATCAGCCCCAGCATTTT.

V usage is TRBV27 and J usage is TRBJ2-7; weak D call: TRBD1 (6 bases). Trimming stripped 3 bases from V and 4 bases from J, with 10 bases between. Germline CDR1 is MNHEY and CDR2 is SMNVEV (reference sequence). This CDR3 is 13 amino acids long. For the CDR3, the DNA is TGTGCCAGCAGTTTCGCAGGGGAATACGAGCAGTACTTC. Residues: CASSFAGEYEQYF.

The chain employs TRBV15 and TRBJ2-3; a possible D gene is TRBD2 (5 bases). The CDR3 has 19 amino acids. CDR1 and CDR2 (germline): LNHNV, YYDKDF (reference sequence). Trimming took off 1 base at V and 2 bases at J, with 22 bases between the two ends. The CDR3 DNA follows: TGTGCCACCAGCAGAGCCCCCTATGGAGGAGAGCCTAACACAGATACGCAGTATTTT. This translates into CATSRAPYGGEPNTDTQYF.